The clone carrying this T cell receptor beta chain was recorded many times. Its antigen remains unknown. Germline-derived CDR1 and CDR2 are MNHEY and SVGAGI. The CDR3 runs to 13 residues. The V gene end was trimmed by 5 bases and the J gene end by 14 bases; junction bases not matched to a gene: 8. The data originate from a study of human T cells and chemical hapten exposure. Study outcomes and limitations: There was a positive correlation between PT1 expanded TCR counts and patch test score. Expanded TCRs made up significantly more big CDR3 similarity clusters than controls did.

Indicated time point: patch test 1, 2 weeks after DPC sensitization. Treatment given: therapeutic diphenylcyclopropenone sensitization with weekly scalp DPC. It was the library that attached unique molecular identifiers to individual cDNA molecules. TCRdb re-analysed the RACE reads in MiXCR, keeping a single row per CDR3 protein. This table has about 83,000 distinct CDR3 sequences, approximately 8% appearing once. The clonotype was recovered from a woman aged 25 to 39 with alopecia areata. Some clones in this sample may be carry-over from other donors' samples. The V and J genes are TRBV6-5 and TRBJ1-4; 10 nucleotides match TRBD1. This sample comprised whole blood, obtained in connection with sensitization to the hapten diphenylcyclopropenone (DPC). CDR3 DNA: TGTGCCAGCAGTCCGGGACAGGGGTTGGGTCTGTTTTTT. The encoded protein is CASSPGQGLGLFF.